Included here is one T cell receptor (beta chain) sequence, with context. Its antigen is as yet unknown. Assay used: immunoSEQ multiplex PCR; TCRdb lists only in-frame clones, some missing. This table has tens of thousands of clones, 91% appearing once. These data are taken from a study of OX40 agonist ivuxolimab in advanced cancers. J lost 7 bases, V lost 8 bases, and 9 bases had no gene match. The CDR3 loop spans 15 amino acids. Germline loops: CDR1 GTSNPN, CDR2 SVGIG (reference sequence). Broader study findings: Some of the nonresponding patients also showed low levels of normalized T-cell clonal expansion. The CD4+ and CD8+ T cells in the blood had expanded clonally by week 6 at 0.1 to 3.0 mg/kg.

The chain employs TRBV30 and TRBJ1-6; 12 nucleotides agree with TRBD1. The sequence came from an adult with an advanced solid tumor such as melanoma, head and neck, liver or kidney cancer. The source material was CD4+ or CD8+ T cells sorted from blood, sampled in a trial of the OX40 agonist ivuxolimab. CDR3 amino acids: CAGPGTGGMNSPLHF. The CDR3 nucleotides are TGTGCCGGACCCGGGACAGGGGGCATGAATTCACCCCTCCACTTT.